A single sample gave rise to the 3 T cell receptor beta chains below, sequenced in a study of tumor-infiltrating lymphocytes in primary liver carcinoma. Blood RNA originated from unsorted whole blood, with germline DNA additionally extracted. With a constant-region primer, TCR beta cDNA was made from about 0.5 ug of total RNA. A slightly modified ARM-PCR protocol with three nested multiplex PCR rounds produced these TCR beta libraries. PCR rounds one and two used TRBV1-TRBV30 forward primers with a C-beta reverse primer for 9 to 10 cycles each. TCRdb ran MiXCR on the multiplex PCR reads and lists one entry per CDR3 protein. The sample records roughly 330,000 distinct CDR3 sequences, less than 75% being singletons. Source material: peripheral blood. The source of these receptors is a middle-aged man with primary liver carcinoma and hepatitis B virus infection.

Note on this clonotype: Because the CDR3 is missing its conserved closing phenylalanine or tryptophan, this is likely a read error. The rearrangement links TRBV30 to TRBJ2-1; D not certain. Trimming pared 0 bases from V and 0 bases from J, leaving 6 bases between. Germline assignment: CDR1 GTSNPN and CDR2 SVGIG (reference sequence). The CDR3 covers 14 residues. CDR3 sequence: CAWSVWSSYNEQFL. The CDR3 bases are TGTGCCTGGAGTGTGTGGAGCTCCTACAATGAGCAGTTCTTA.

Points on this clonotype: The junction and the germline gene differ at one end; a read error may be behind it. This chain joins TRBV11-2 and TRBJ2-6, with D perhaps TRBD1 or TRBD2 (5 bases each). The CDR3 extends over 16 amino acids. CDR1 SGHAT and CDR2 FQNNGV come from the germline V gene. The CDR3 nucleotides are TGTGCCAGGAGGGGAGTTACGAACTCTGGGGCCAACGTCCTGGCTTTC. Amino acids: CARRGVTNSGANVLAF.

Relative to its sample, this clonotype is medium-sized. The chain has TRBV11-2 and TRBJ2-5, with D unclear. Germline CDR1 and CDR2: SGHAT and FQNNGV. The V and J ends lost 0 bases and 4 bases respectively, with 3 bases between them. This CDR3 contains 12 residues. CDR3 in DNA: TGTGCCAGCAGCTTAGATCGAGAGACCCAGTACTTC. Encoded protein: CASSLDRETQYF.